The 10 T cell receptor beta chains below were found in one sample sequenced in a study of shared T cell receptors in the human thymus. The assay was immunoSEQ multiplex PCR, and TCRdb's table has in-frame clones only and misses some. Counted here are about 380,000 clones, about 95% occurring once; the ten biggest clones make up 0.015% to 0.025%. Sequenced input: thymocytes. The source of these receptors is a human donor.

This chain joins TRBV30 and TRBJ1-2; TRBD1 aligns across 11 bases. V gave up 2 bases and J gave up 4 bases; unmatched junction bases: 27. The CDR3 loop spans 22 amino acids. Germline V gene sequence: CDR1 GTSNPN, CDR2 SVGIG (reference sequence). The DNA of the CDR3 is TGTGCCTGGAGTAGTCCCATGGACAGGGGGCGCTTAATAAGCGTGAAGGGCTATGGCTACACCTTC. Amino acids: CAWSSPMDRGRLISVKGYGYTF.

The chain couples TRBV28 to TRBJ2-5; no definite D call. There are 15 residues in the CDR3. Trimming shortened V by 5 bases and J by 7 bases, and 20 bases separated the two germline ends. Germline V gene data show CDR1 as MDHEN and CDR2 as SYDVKM. The CDR3 region is CASSPPLVLVGTQYF. The CDR3 nucleotides read TGTGCCAGCAGTCCTCCTCTGGTCCTGGTGGGGACCCAGTACTTC.

The rearrangement joins TRBV5-6 to TRBJ2-7; 9 bases are a match to TRBD2. J lost 0 bases, V lost 4 bases, and 11 bases had no gene match. The CDR3 has 17 residues. Germline assignment: CDR1 SGHDT and CDR2 YYEEEE. The CDR3 DNA reads as TGTGCCAGCAGCCCCGATCCCGCGGGAGGGACCTCCTACGAGCAGTACTTC. Translated, it gives CASSPDPAGGTSYEQYF. The whole variable domain, remainder taken from reference TRBV5-6 and TRBJ2-7, is DAGVTQSPTHLIKTRGQQVTLRCSPKSGHDTVSWYQQALGQGPQFIFQYYEEEERQRGNFPDRFSGHQFPNYSSELNVNALLLGDSALYLCASSPDPAGGTSYEQYFGPGTRLTVT.

V usage is TRBV5-1 and J usage is TRBJ2-5; no definite D call. Germline-derived CDR1 and CDR2 are SGHRS and YFSETQ. This CDR3 spans 14 amino acids. V was cut by 0 bases and J by 9 bases, with 15 bases left in between. The CDR3 sequence: CASSLEGPMWSQYF. The CDR3 DNA follows: TGCGCCAGCAGCTTGGAAGGCCCCATGTGGTCCCAGTACTTC.

The J gene is TRBJ2-1, the V gene TRBV19, with TRBD2 identical over 8 bases. CDR3 length: 17 amino acids. With 1 base clipped from V and 4 bases from J, the junction kept 9 bases outside the gene matches. Germline assignment: CDR1 LNHDA and CDR2 SQIVND (reference sequence). This chain's CDR3 is CASSIGGGGGRYNEQFF. The CDR3, as DNA: TGTGCCAGTAGTATAGGAGGTGGCGGCGGGAGGTACAATGAGCAGTTCTTC.

On this clone: Other DNA sequences in the same sample also yield this CDR3. The chain combines TRBV5-1 with TRBJ2-7, with 10 bases lining up with TRBD2. Germline V CDR1 and CDR2: SGHRS, YFSETQ. Trimming removed 0 bases from V and 4 bases from J; junction bases left unmatched: 4. There are 15 residues in the CDR3. DNA of the CDR3: TGCGCCAGCAGCTTGGTAGCGGGAGGAGTGTACGAGCAGTACTTC. Protein: CASSLVAGGVYEQYF.

The V call is TRBV27, the J call TRBJ2-7, with 8 bases lining up with TRBD2. This CDR3 has 16 residues. Germline V gene data show CDR1 as MNHEY and CDR2 as SMNVEV (reference sequence). Losses at the gene ends were 0 bases for V and 0 bases for J; bases not matched to a gene: 4. CDR3 sequence reads: CASSLSPGGGSYEQYF. Here the CDR3 DNA reads TGTGCCAGCAGTTTATCTCCGGGAGGGGGCTCCTACGAGCAGTACTTC.

The chain combines TRBV27 with TRBJ2-3, with D tentatively TRBD1 or TRBD2 (6 bases each). V lost 2 bases and J lost 6, with 9 bases in between. The CDR3 runs 13 residues. Germline CDR1 is MNHEY and CDR2 is SMNVEV (reference sequence). CDR3 region: CASSLRGEDTQYF. CDR3 bases: TGTGCCAGCAGTTTAAGGGGGGAGGATACGCAGTATTTT.

V usage is TRBV28 and J usage is TRBJ1-5; a weak D match, TRBD1 (6 bases). CDR1 MDHEN and CDR2 SYDVKM come from the germline V gene. V was trimmed by 3 bases and J by 4 bases, leaving 10 bases between them. This CDR3 is 14 amino acids long. CDR3 sequence: CASSFGQNNQPQHF. The CDR3 DNA sequence: TGTGCCAGCAGTTTCGGACAGAATAATCAGCCCCAGCATTTT.

The genes are TRBV6-5 and TRBJ2-5; the D gene is possibly TRBD2 (5 bases). V was shortened by 0 bases and J by 4 bases, with 6 bases between the two germline ends. Germline lookup yields CDR1 MNHEY and CDR2 SVGAGI. The CDR3 loop spans 13 amino acids. The CDR3 DNA sequence: TGTGCCAGCAGTTACTCGGGGAGAGAGACCCAGTACTTC. Amino acids: CASSYSGRETQYF.